The present TCR beta chain was sequenced within a study of T cell repertoires in cytomegalovirus infection. Across the study: The authors relied on CMV epitopes, both recently identified HLA-C-restricted and well-studied HLA-B-restricted. Evidence of both CMV infection and a matching HLA type came from public TCR beta signatures.

The CDR3 runs 13 residues. Germline CDR1 MGHDK, CDR2 SYGVNS. Trimming shortened V by 3 bases and J by 5 bases, and 10 bases separated the two germline ends. TCRdb re-called the reads through MiXCR, storing one row per CDR3 protein. The sample holds roughly 920,000 distinct CDR3 sequences, 30% to 40% seen once. With regard to this clonotype: Its antigen remains unknown.

Study-wide points: HLA-C-restricted CMV clonotypes gave the most frequent clonotype in two of eight donors. The cumulative frequency of public TCR beta families distinguished individuals who carried CMV together with the relevant HLA.

The TCR was taken from a human donor in good health (CMV status not recorded). Some clones in this sample may be carry-over from other donors' samples. The V gene is TRBV25-1, the J gene TRBJ2-5; the D call may be TRBD1 or TRBD2 (5 bases each). The input for sequencing was cultured CD8+ T cells from PBMCs, taken from culture after CMV antigen stimulation. The CDR3 DNA follows: TGTGCCAGCAGTGAGGTGGGGGAGGAGACCCAGTACTTC. Its translation is CASSEVGEETQYF.